The 21 T cell receptor beta chains in this list originate from one sample, sequenced in a study of blood T cell repertoires in COVID-19 (dated by TCRdb to about 2020). Library preparation employed the immunoSEQ multiplex PCR assay. The immuneACCESS repertoire file appears here via TCRdb, limited to in-frame rearrangements. These files lack a portion of the clones; in checked studies, under half of the deficit traces to unresolved V genes, and the cause of the others is not known. The sample table records about 210,000 clones; about 86% of these occur just once. Clones ranked in the top ten supply around 1.5% of the sample. Sequencing used peripheral blood. The receptor set was obtained from a man aged 18 to 30 with active or convalescent COVID-19.

The chain links TRBV6-1 to TRBJ2-3; D is uncertain. The germline V gene encodes CDR1 MNHNS and CDR2 SASEGT. The ends were cut back, 0 bases at V and 4 bases at J, with 11 bases in the middle. This CDR3 spans 15 amino acids. The CDR3 loop is CASSEANRFADTQYF. DNA of the CDR3: TGTGCCAGCAGTGAAGCTAATCGGTTTGCAGATACGCAGTATTTT.

The V gene is TRBV5-1, the J gene TRBJ1-1; 8 nucleotides line up with TRBD1. This CDR3 has 14 residues. Germline V gene data show CDR1 as SGHRS and CDR2 as YFSETQ. The J segment lost 4 bases and the V segment lost 2 bases, leaving 4 bases of the junction unmatched. As DNA, the CDR3 is TGCGCCAGCAGCTTCGACAGGGGCGGCACTGAAGCTTTCTTT. As protein: CASSFDRGGTEAFF.

This rearrangement joins TRBV27 to TRBJ1-5, with D perhaps TRBD1 (5 bases). V gave up 5 bases and J gave up 4 bases, with 15 bases separating them. Germline CDR1 is MNHEY and CDR2 is SMNVEV (reference sequence). The CDR3 consists of 15 residues. In DNA, the CDR3 is TGTGCCAGCAGTCCGAGACCCGACAGAAATCAGCCCCAGCATTTT. It specifies CASSPRPDRNQPQHF.

The rearrangement links TRBV10-3 to TRBJ2-7, with a weak D call TRBD2 (6 bases). V shed 0 bases and J shed 1 base, with 10 bases lying between them. CDR1 and CDR2 (germline): ENHRY, SYGVKD. The CDR3 has 15 amino acids. In nucleotides, the CDR3 is TGTGCCATCAGTGAGTCTGGAGGGGTGTCCTACGAGCAGTACTTC. It encodes CAISESGGVSYEQYF.

The chain is built from TRBV19 and TRBJ1-2; D is unclear. CDR1 is LNHDA and CDR2 is SQIVND in the germline V gene (reference sequence). The CDR3 contains 12 residues. The V and J ends lost 1 base and 5 bases respectively, with 5 bases between them. The CDR3 DNA is TGTGCCAGTAGTATAGCGGGATATGGCTACACCTTC. This encodes CASSIAGYGYTF.

The chain employs TRBV30 and TRBJ2-1; D gene uncertain. Germline V lookup: CDR1 GTSNPN, CDR2 SVGIG (reference sequence). The CDR3 contains 11 residues. V was cut by 1 base and J by 6 bases, with 4 bases left in between. The CDR3 DNA reads as TGTGCCTGGAGTGCCCGCAATGAGCAGTTCTTC. This codes for CAWSARNEQFF.

The chain links TRBV6-8 to TRBJ2-3; tentative D call: TRBD2 (6 bases). V was shortened by 10 bases and J by 5 bases, with 13 bases between the two germline ends. CDR1 and CDR2 from the germline V gene are MNHGY and SAAAGT. The CDR3 sequence is 12 residues long. CDR3 sequence reads: CAKNGGGDTQYF. The CDR3 DNA follows: TGTGCCAAAAACGGGGGAGGAGATACGCAGTATTTT.

The V gene is TRBV12-3 or TRBV12-4, the J gene TRBJ2-5; tentative D call: TRBD1 (6 bases). Trimming removed 6 bases from V and 4 bases from J, with 12 bases in between. The CDR3 is 13 amino acids. This CDR3 reads CASSLQGRETQYF. The CDR3 DNA is TGTGCCAGCAGCCTACAGGGTCGAGAGACCCAGTACTTC.

This chain links TRBV6-6 with TRBJ2-3; D may be TRBD2 (5 bases). The CDR3 contains 13 residues. Looked up from germline, CDR1 is MNHNY and CDR2 is SVGAGI (reference sequence). The germline V and J ends were trimmed by 6 bases and 0 bases, with 7 bases remaining between them. The CDR3 region has the DNA TGTGCCAGCAGGGAGGCGAGCACAGATACGCAGTATTTT. Its translation is CASREASTDTQYF.

This rearrangement joins TRBV18 to TRBJ2-5; possibly TRBD1 for D (5 bases). Germline CDR1 is KGHSH and CDR2 is LQKENI. The germline V and J ends were trimmed by 0 bases and 4 bases, with 9 bases remaining between them. CDR3 length: 14 residues. CDR3 in amino acids: CASSPPPGRETQYF. The CDR3 DNA reads as TGTGCCAGCTCACCACCGCCAGGGCGAGAGACCCAGTACTTC.

The V gene is TRBV30, the J gene TRBJ2-1; 12 bases agree with TRBD2. The CDR3 contains 12 residues. Germline CDR1 reads GTSNPN; CDR2 reads SVGIG (reference sequence). Germline trimming cut 3 bases from V and 12 bases from J; bases unmatched to any gene: 3. CDR3 nucleotide sequence: TGTGCCTGGAGACTAGCGGGGGGTGGGCAGTTCTTC. Translated, it gives CAWRLAGGGQFF.

The chain employs TRBV19 and TRBJ1-3; perhaps TRBD1 as D (6 bases). Per germline, CDR1 LNHDA and CDR2 SQIVND (reference sequence). The CDR3 spans 16 residues. V dropped 3 bases and J dropped 2 bases, with 14 bases sitting between them. CDR3 nucleotide sequence: TGTGCCAGTAGTATCAAAACAGGGCGCGCTGGAAACACCATATATTTT. This translates into CASSIKTGRAGNTIYF. Full variable domain (outside the CDR3, taken from reference TRBV19 and TRBJ1-3): DGGITQSPKYLFRKEGQNVTLSCEQNLNHDAMYWYRQDPGQGLRLIYYSQIVNDFQKGDIAEGYSVSREKKESFPLTVTSAQKNPTAFYLCASSIKTGRAGNTIYFGEGSWLTVV.

This clone was found a few times. The gene calls are TRBV19 and TRBJ1-2; 10 positions match TRBD1. Per the germline V gene, CDR1 is LNHDA and CDR2 is SQIVND (reference sequence). The J segment lost 4 bases and the V segment lost 10 bases, leaving 9 bases of the junction unmatched. This CDR3 has 14 residues. The CDR3 nucleotides are TGTGCCACCACATCCTGGACAGGGGGCTATGGCTACACCTTC. This translates into CATTSWTGGYGYTF.

In nucleotides, the CDR3 is TGTGCCACGGAAGCAGGGGGGACTTGGGATACGCAGTATTTT. Translated, it gives CATEAGGTWDTQYF. The V call is TRBV28, the J call TRBJ2-3, with D tentatively TRBD1 (7 bases). Trimming took off 10 bases at V and 6 bases at J, with 20 bases between the two ends. The germline CDR1 and CDR2 sequences are MDHEN and SYDVKM. This CDR3 comprises 14 residues.

The table lists this clone with a count of one. This rearrangement joins TRBV5-5 to TRBJ1-6; 8 bases are shared with TRBD1. With V trimmed by 0 bases and J by 9 bases, 11 bases remained unmatched. Per germline, CDR1 SGHKS and CDR2 YYEKEE (reference sequence). The CDR3 is 17 amino acids. The chain's CDR3 is CASSLEQGGFGRSPLHF. The CDR3 DNA reads TGTGCCAGCAGCTTGGAACAGGGGGGTTTTGGGCGTTCACCCCTCCACTTT. The full variable domain, rest sourced from reference TRBV5-5 and TRBJ1-6, is DAGVTQSPTHLIKTRGQQVTLRCSPISGHKSVSWYQQVLGQGPQFIFQYYEKEERGRGNFPDRFSARQFPNYSSELNVNALLLGDSALYLCASSLEQGGFGRSPLHFGNGTRLTVT.

The chain joins TRBV2 to TRBJ2-1; 8 nucleotides align to TRBD2. This CDR3 has 12 residues. Germline assignment: CDR1 SNHLY and CDR2 FYNNEI. The trim removed 9 bases at V and 7 bases at J, leaving 5 bases unmatched. The chain's CDR3 is CARRTSRNEQFF. The CDR3 DNA follows: TGTGCCAGACGGACTAGCAGGAATGAGCAGTTCTTC.

The genes are TRBV6-6 and TRBJ1-4; the D gene is possibly TRBD1 (5 bases). This CDR3 comprises 14 residues. V lost 5 bases and J 7 bases, leaving 14 bases between the germline ends. The germline gives CDR1 MNHNY, CDR2 SVGAGI (reference sequence). CDR3 sequence: CASSARVGSEKLFF. CDR3 DNA sequence: TGTGCCAGCAGTGCCAGGGTGGGTTCTGAAAAACTGTTTTTT.

The J gene is TRBJ2-2, the V gene TRBV24-1; the match to TRBD1 covers 7 bases. The CDR3 is 14 amino acids. V lost 9 bases, J lost 2 bases, and 5 bases stayed unmatched. CDR1 is KGHDR and CDR2 is SFDVKD in the germline V gene. The DNA for the CDR3 is TGTGCCACCGGGGGACAGCCAAACACCGGGGAGCTGTTTTTT. Residues: CATGGQPNTGELFF.

The V and J genes are TRBV28 and TRBJ2-5; TRBD1 matches 11 bases. Looked up from germline, CDR1 is MDHEN and CDR2 is SYDVKM. V shed 2 bases and J 5 bases; nucleotides not matched to a gene: 10. There are 17 residues in the CDR3. The CDR3 sequence: CASSLLPGQGALETQYF. In nucleotides, the CDR3 is TGTGCCAGCAGTTTACTCCCCGGACAGGGGGCTCTGGAGACCCAGTACTTC.

The chain is built from TRBV30 and TRBJ1-4, with D maybe TRBD1 (5 bases). Germline assignment: CDR1 GTSNPN and CDR2 SVGIG (reference sequence). The V end was cut by 4 bases, the J end by 5 bases, with 11 bases between. The CDR3 spans 13 residues. The chain's CDR3 is CAWTAGSNEKLFF. The CDR3 DNA reads as TGTGCCTGGACGGCAGGGTCAAATGAAAAACTGTTTTTT.

The V call is TRBV5-6, the J call TRBJ2-2; the D gene is possibly TRBD1 (6 bases). The CDR3 has 17 amino acids. V was cut by 2 bases and J by 2 bases, with 16 bases left in between. From germline, CDR1 is SGHDT and CDR2 YYEEEE. The CDR3 bases are TGTGCCAGCAGCTTAAGTCCAGGACAGAGAAACACCGGGGAGCTGTTTTTT. Translated: CASSLSPGQRNTGELFF.